This TCR beta chain derives from a study of blood T cell repertoires in COVID-19. Study-wide context: From the United States, Italy and Spain came samples of acute and convalescent COVID-19. T cells, B-cell-depleted T cells, or PBMCs provided the cDNA or gDNA that served as material.

This clone was detected a few times. TCRdb keeps only in-frame clones here, not all; method: immunoSEQ multiplex PCR. The data hold over 50,000 clones, with roughly 91% observed a single time. The CDR3 is made up of 13 amino acids. Trimming took off 1 base at V and 8 bases at J, with 11 bases between the two ends. CDR1 MDHEN and CDR2 SYDVKM come from the germline V gene. The source of this sequence is a man aged 45 to 65 with active COVID-19. The chain is built from TRBV28 and TRBJ1-2; no firm D call. The sample comprised peripheral blood. CDR3 sequence reads: CASSLYSTDGYTF. CDR3 DNA sequence: TGTGCCAGCAGTTTATACAGTACCGACGGCTACACCTTC.